This TCR beta chain was sequenced during a study of OX40 agonist ivuxolimab in advanced cancers. For the study in its entirety: The costimulatory receptor OX40 (CD134) was targeted by ivuxolimab, a fully human IgG2 agonistic monoclonal antibody. Intravenous ivuxolimab was administered to patients every 2 weeks at six dose levels: 0.01, 0.1, 0.3, 1.5, 3 and 10 mg/kg. Of the approximately 50 dose-escalation patients, hepatocellular carcinoma was present in 19, melanoma in roughly 15, renal cell carcinoma in 9 and head and neck cancer in 9. A male proportion of 75% to 85% and a mean age of approximately 55 years, ranging from about 20 to 85, were recorded for the dose-escalation cohort. Patients were allowed to have had prior anti-PD-1, anti-PD-L1 or anti-CTLA-4 therapy, and 40% of the dose-escalation patients had been treated with checkpoint inhibitors. Partial responses occurred in three dose-escalation patients: two with cutaneous melanoma and one with hepatocellular carcinoma. Peripheral TCRbeta sequencing aimed to test whether ivuxolimab altered TCR sequence diversity and caused clonal T-cell expansion. The monotherapy dose-escalation portion (N of about 47 patients) of the phase I ivuxolimab trial is reported in the paper.

Genomic DNA was isolated from the sorted cells so that the TCRbeta CDR3 region could be sequenced. The immunoSEQ Assay was used to sequence the TCRbeta CDR3 regions. Sourced from immuneACCESS, this table was stored by TCRdb with only in-frame sequences that have V and J called. A share of the clones is absent; for the studies checked, an unresolved V gene accounts for under half, and the remainder has no known explanation. The sample includes about 77,000 clones, with around nine tenths observed a single time. The top ten clonotypes cover less than 3% of the sample. The research as a whole found: The antigen specificity of the clonally expanded peripheral T cells was not determined. Low levels of normalized T-cell clonal expansion were also seen in some patients who did not respond. In partial responders in the 0.1-3.0 mg/kg groups, normalized peripheral clonal expansion was found to be among the lowest, especially among CD8+ T cells. Clonal expansion of both CD4+ and CD8+ blood T cells was observed from baseline to week 6 at doses 0.1 to 3.0 mg/kg. On average, CD8+ T cells showed more expanded clones than CD4+ T cells after ivuxolimab.

This clone was observed a single time. Its antigen specificity is not known. Base-call qualities are not available, and no considerably larger clone is one nucleotide away. Inclusive of the bounding cysteine and phenylalanine, the CDR3 is 18 residues long. Only the CDR3 DNA stays, 54 bases, in frame from base 1. In the germline V gene (reference sequence), CDR1 corresponds to LNHDA and CDR2 to SQIVND. V is pared back by 5 bases and J by 3 bases, with 22 bases lying between the germline termini. Patients with autoimmune disease history or receiving systemic immunosuppression were excluded from the trial. Peripheral blood for TCR sequencing was collected from all dose cohorts at baseline, on cycle 4 day 1, and on cycle 7 day 1. Samples came from an open-label, multicenter, first-in-human phase I dose-escalation trial of ivuxolimab. Adults with locally advanced or metastatic melanoma, renal cell, hepatocellular, or head and neck squamous cell carcinoma were enrolled in the trial. Before TCR sequencing, CD4+ T cells and CD8+ T cells from peripheral blood were sorted into separate populations.

The source material was CD4+ or CD8+ T cells sorted from blood, sampled in a trial of the OX40 agonist ivuxolimab. The clonotype originates from an adult with an advanced solid tumor such as melanoma, head and neck, liver or kidney cancer. The rearranged segments are TRBV19 and TRBJ1-4; possibly the D gene is TRBD1, per 5 matching bases. The nucleotide sequence is TGTGCCAGTAGTGCCCTGGCGGGGCCCAACGGGGCTAATGAAAAACTGTTTTTT. This is translated as CASSALAGPNGANEKLFF.